The clone carrying this T cell receptor (beta chain) came up a few times. The antigen is unknown. CDR1 SGHDT and CDR2 YYEEEE come from the germline V gene. The trim removed 2 bases at V and 4 bases at J, leaving 8 bases unmatched. This CDR3 spans 17 amino acids. The sample is drawn from a study of cytomegalovirus exposure and HLA in healthy donors. Notes on the study in general: It was only CMV serostatus that was available as immune exposure information. Reports state that TCR beta sequences accurately predicted most subjects' HLA-A and HLA-B alleles.

Primers: 60 Vbeta forward and 13 Jbeta reverse. Original processing notes: Later work found 80 million or so unique TCR beta chains, with 9.5 million to 11 million shared. Only in-frame clones appear in the TCRdb table, and some are missing; sequencing was by immunoSEQ multiplex PCR. The D gene and trimming were derived from the DNA, and the V and J assignments and clone size from that table. The sample records around 93,000 clones, 78% being singletons. Source material: PBMCs. J is TRBJ2-1 and V is TRBV5-6; 11 bases match TRBD2. This clonotype was sampled from a woman between 35 and 50 years old in good health and CMV-seronegative. The CDR3, as DNA: TGTGCCAGCAGCTTACTCGGGACTAGCGGCTCATACAATGAGCAGTTCTTC. It translates to CASSLLGTSGSYNEQFF.